Listed below are T cell receptor beta chains from one sample, sequenced in a study of T cell clonotyping in hematopoietic cell transplantation. The method was immunoSEQ multiplex PCR; TCRdb's version includes in-frame clones alone and lacks a portion of them. This sample yields under 30,000 clones, of which 70% to 80% are seen a single time; around 6.5% belongs to the top ten. The specimen comprised peripheral blood mononuclear cells, sampled before stem cell transplant. The receptors here all came from a woman under 40 with chronic myeloid leukemia. Some clones in this sample may be carry-over from other donors' samples. Both conserved end residues are part of each CDR3.

>TRBJ1-4|TRBV25-1
CASSEFIRGTNEKLFF
>TRBJ1-1|TRBV19
CASSPSRQGARTEAFF
>TRBJ2-2|TRBV2
CASSELDRVFGELFF
>TRBJ2-3|TRBV7-2
CASSSAGLAGATDTQYF
>TRBJ1-2|TRBV6-1
CASSEVLTGFVSLRYGYTF
>TRBJ1-5|TRBV6-1
CASSWGGQGEPQHF
>TRBJ2-2|TRBV6-5
CASSHPTTGELFF
>TRBJ2-2|TRBV18
CASSPKAQHTGELFF
>TRBJ2-2|TRBV4-1
CASSTQENTGELFF
>TRBJ2-3|TRBV7-9
CASSRLRLAEDTQYF
>TRBJ2-2|TRBV27
CASRQFRQGRTGELFF
>TRBJ1-6|TRBV11-2
CASSLTGRGGSPLHF
>TRBJ2-7|TRBV5-1
CASSWGTYEQYF
>TRBJ1-2|TRBV20-1
CSASSGNGYTF
>TRBJ1-1|TRBV7-9
CASSLFDRGHTEAFF
>TRBJ2-1|TRBV6-5
CASRNRGLSEQFF
>TRBJ1-5|TRBV6-1
CASIRESNQPQHF
>TRBJ1-1|TRBV29-1
CSVGQVVTEAFF
>TRBJ1-1|TRBV30
CARSEGPNTEAFF
>TRBJ2-3|TRBV7-8
CASSLASDTDTQYF
>TRBJ2-7|TRBV4-1
CASSQNQGLYEQYF
>TRBJ2-3|TRBV5-8
CASSLWGGPSTDTQYF
>TRBJ1-3|TRBV9
CASSGGQGRLSGNTIYF
>TRBJ2-6|TRBV6-1
CASSEREGSGANVLTF
>TRBJ2-3|TRBV28
CASRGRFTDTQYF
>TRBJ1-2|TRBV4-1
CASSQDLGPTF
>TRBJ1-3|TRBV6-5
CASSYGDRQTGNTIYF
>TRBJ1-2|TRBV10-1
CASSERPDYGYTF
>TRBJ1-3|TRBV29-1
CSVATGAFSGNTIYF
>TRBJ1-2|TRBV2
CASSESHRRYGYTF
>TRBJ1-1|TRBV5-4
CASSLDGTNTEAFF
>TRBJ1-4|TRBV7-9
CASSFSSLSEKLFF
>TRBJ2-7|TRBV20-1
CSASYYEQYF
>TRBJ1-2|TRBV30
CAWGVSGGPGGYGYTF
>TRBJ1-1|TRBV5-1
CASREANPDEAFF
>TRBJ2-5|TRBV7-2
CASSLVVSSGETQYF
>TRBJ1-2|TRBV29-1
CSSSGGAISGYTF
>TRBJ2-7|TRBV21-1
CASSKALFRAGSYEQYF
>TRBJ2-3|TRBV20-1
CSASLGRMQYF
>TRBJ1-2|TRBV30
CAWSLGNNGYTF
>TRBJ2-3|TRBV29-1
CSVGTGMDTQYF